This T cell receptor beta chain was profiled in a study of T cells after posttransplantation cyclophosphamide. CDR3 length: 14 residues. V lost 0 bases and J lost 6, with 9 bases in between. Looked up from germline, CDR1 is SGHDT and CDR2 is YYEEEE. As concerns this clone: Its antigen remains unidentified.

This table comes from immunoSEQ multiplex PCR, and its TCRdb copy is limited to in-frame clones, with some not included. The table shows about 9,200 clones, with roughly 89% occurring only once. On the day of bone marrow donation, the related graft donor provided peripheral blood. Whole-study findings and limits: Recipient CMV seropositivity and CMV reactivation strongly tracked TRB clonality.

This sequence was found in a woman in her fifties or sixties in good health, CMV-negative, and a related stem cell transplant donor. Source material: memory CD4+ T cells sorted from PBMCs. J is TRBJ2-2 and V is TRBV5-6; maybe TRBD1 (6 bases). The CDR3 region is CASSLVNRAGELFF. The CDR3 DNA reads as TGTGCCAGCAGCTTGGTAAACAGGGCCGGGGAGCTGTTTTTT.